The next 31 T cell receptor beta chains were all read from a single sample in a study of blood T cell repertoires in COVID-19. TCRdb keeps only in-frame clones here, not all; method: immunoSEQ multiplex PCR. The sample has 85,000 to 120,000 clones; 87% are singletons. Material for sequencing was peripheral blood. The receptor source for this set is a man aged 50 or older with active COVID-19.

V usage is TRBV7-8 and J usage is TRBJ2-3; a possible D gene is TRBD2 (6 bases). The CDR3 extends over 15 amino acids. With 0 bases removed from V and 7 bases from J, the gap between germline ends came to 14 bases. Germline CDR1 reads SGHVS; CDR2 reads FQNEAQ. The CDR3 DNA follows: TGTGCCAGCAGCTTAGCTATAACGGGGGAACATACGCAGTATTTT. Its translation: CASSLAITGEHTQYF.

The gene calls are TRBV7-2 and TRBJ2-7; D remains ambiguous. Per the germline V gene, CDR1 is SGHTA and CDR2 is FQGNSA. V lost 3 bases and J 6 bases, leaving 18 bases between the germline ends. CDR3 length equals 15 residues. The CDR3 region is CASSFKASPTGEQYF. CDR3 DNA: TGTGCCAGCAGCTTCAAGGCCTCTCCCACGGGCGAGCAGTACTTC. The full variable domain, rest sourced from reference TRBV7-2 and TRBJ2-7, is GAGVSQSPSNKVTEKGKDVELRCDPISGHTALYWYRQSLGQGLEFLIYFQGNSAPDKSGLPSDRFSAERTGGSVSTLTIQRTQQEDSAVYLCASSFKASPTGEQYFGPGTRLTVT.

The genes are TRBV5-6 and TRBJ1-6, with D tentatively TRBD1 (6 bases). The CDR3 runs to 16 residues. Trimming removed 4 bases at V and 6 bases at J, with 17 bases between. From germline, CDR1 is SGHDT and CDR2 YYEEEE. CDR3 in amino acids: CASSLDRGDSNSPLHF. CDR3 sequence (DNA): TGTGCCAGCAGCCTGGACAGAGGGGACTCTAATTCACCCCTCCACTTT.

The CDR3 coding sequence is TGTGCCAGCAGTTGGGGGACTAGGGCAGATACGCAGTATTTT. Residues: CASSWGTRADTQYF. The chain links TRBV6-5 to TRBJ2-3; 8 positions agree with TRBD2. Germline V gene lookup returns CDR1 MNHEY and CDR2 SVGAGI. There are 14 residues in the CDR3. V lost 4 bases and J lost 4; bases outside the gene matches: 4.

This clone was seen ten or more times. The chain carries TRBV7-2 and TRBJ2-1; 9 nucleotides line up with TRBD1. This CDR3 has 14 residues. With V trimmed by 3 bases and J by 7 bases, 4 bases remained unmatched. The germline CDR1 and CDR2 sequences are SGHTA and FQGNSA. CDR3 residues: CASSFQTGGNEQFF. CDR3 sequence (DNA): TGTGCCAGCAGCTTCCAGACAGGGGGGAATGAGCAGTTCTTC.

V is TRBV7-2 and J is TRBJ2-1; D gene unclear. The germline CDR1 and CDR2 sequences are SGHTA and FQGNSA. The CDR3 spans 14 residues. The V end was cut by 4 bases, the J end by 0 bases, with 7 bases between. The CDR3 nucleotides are TGTGCCAGCAGCTCCAAGCGCTCCTACAATGAGCAGTTCTTC. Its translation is CASSSKRSYNEQFF.

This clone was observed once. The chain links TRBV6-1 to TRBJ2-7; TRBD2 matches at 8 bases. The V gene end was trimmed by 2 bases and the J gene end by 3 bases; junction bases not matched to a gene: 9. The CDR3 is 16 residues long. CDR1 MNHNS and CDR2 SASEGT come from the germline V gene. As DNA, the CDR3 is TGTGCCAGCAGTGAACCAGTTAGCGGGGTTAACTACGAGCAGTACTTC. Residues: CASSEPVSGVNYEQYF.

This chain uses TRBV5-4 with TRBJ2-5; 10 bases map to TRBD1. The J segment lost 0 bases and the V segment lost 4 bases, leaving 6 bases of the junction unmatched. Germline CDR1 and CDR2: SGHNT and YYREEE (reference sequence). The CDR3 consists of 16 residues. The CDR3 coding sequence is TGTGCCAGCAGCCTGCGGACAGGGGGTTACCAAGAGACCCAGTACTTC. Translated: CASSLRTGGYQETQYF.

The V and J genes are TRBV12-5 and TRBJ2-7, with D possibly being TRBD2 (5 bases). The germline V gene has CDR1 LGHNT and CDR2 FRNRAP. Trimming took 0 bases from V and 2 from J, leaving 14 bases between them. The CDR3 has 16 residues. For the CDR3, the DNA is TGTGCTAGTGGTTTGGTATTTTCGACTATTACCTACGAGCAGTACTTC. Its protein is CASGLVFSTITYEQYF.

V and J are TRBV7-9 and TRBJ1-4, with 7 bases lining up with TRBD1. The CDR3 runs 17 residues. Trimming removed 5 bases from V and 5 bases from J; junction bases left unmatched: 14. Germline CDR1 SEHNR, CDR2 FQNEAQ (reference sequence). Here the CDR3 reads CASSPLAADRPNEKLFF. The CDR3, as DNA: TGTGCCAGCAGCCCCCTCGCAGCGGACAGGCCCAATGAAAAACTGTTTTTT.

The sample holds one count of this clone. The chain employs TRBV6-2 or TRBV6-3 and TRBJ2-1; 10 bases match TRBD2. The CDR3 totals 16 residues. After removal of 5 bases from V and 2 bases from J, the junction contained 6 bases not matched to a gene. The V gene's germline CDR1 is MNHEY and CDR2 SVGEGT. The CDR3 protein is CASSDLAGDTYNEQFF. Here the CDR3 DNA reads TGTGCCAGCAGTGACCTAGCGGGGGACACCTACAATGAGCAGTTCTTC.

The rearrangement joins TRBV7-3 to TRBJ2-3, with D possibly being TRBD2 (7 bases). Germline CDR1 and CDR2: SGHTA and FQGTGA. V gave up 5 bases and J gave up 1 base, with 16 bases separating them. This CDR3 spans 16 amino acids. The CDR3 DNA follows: TGTGCCAGCAGCGCCAGGGGACGGGGGGGCACAGATACGCAGTATTTT. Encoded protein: CASSARGRGGTDTQYF. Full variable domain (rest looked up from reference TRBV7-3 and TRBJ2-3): GAGVSQTPSNKVTEKGKYVELRCDPISGHTALYWYRQSLGQGPEFLIYFQGTGAADDSGLPNDRFFAVRPEGSVSTLKIQRTERGDSAVYLCASSARGRGGTDTQYFGPGTRLTVL.

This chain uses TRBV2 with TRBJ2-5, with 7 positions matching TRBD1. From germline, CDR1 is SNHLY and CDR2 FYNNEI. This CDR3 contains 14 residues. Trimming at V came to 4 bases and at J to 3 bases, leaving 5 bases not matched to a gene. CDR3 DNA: TGTGCCAGCAGTGGGGACAGAAACGAAGAGACCCAGTACTTC. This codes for CASSGDRNEETQYF. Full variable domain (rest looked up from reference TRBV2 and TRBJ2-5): EPEVTQTPSHQVTQMGQEVILRCVPISNHLYFYWYRQILGQKVEFLVSFYNNEISEKSEIFDDQFSVERPDGSNFTLKIRSTKLEDSAMYFCASSGDRNEETQYFGPGTRLLVL.

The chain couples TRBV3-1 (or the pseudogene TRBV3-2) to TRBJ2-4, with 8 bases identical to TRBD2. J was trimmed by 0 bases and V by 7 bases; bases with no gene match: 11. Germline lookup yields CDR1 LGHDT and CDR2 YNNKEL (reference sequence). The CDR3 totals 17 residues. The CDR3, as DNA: TGTGCCAGCACCCCGGGGGGGGCCCCTTTAGCCAAAAACATTCAGTACTTC. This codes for CASTPGGAPLAKNIQYF.

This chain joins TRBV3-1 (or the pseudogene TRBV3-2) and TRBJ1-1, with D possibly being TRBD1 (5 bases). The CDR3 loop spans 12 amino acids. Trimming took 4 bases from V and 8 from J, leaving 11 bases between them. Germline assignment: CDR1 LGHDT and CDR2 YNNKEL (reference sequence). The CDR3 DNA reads TGTGCCAGCAGCCGCACAGGACAAGAAGCTTTCTTT. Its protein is CASSRTGQEAFF.

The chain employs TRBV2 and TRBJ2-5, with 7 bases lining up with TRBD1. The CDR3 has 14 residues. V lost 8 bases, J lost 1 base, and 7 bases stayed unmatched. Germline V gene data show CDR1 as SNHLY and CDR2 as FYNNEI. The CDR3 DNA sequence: TGTGCCAGCGGAAGGGGGCGGGTCCAAGAGACCCAGTACTTC. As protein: CASGRGRVQETQYF.

DNA of the CDR3: TGTGCCGTGCGCCGGGGGACCACGAACACCGGGGAGCTGTTTTTT. As protein: CAVRRGTTNTGELFF. The chain has TRBV10-3 and TRBJ2-2; D might be TRBD2 (6 bases). With 11 bases removed from V and 0 bases from J, the gap between germline ends came to 16 bases. CDR1 and CDR2 from the germline V gene are ENHRY and SYGVKD. This CDR3 has 15 amino acids.

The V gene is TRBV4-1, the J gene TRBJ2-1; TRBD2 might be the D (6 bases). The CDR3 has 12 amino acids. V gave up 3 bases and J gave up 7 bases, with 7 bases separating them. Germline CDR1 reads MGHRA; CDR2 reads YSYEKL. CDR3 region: CASSQAGNEQFF. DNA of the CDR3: TGCGCCAGCAGCCAGGCGGGGAATGAGCAGTTCTTC.

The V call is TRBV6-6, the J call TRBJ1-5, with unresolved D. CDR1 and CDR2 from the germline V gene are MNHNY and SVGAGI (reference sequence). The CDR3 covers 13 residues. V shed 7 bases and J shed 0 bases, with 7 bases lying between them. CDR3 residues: CASIPYSNQPQHF. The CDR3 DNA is TGTGCCAGCATCCCGTATAGCAATCAGCCCCAGCATTTT.

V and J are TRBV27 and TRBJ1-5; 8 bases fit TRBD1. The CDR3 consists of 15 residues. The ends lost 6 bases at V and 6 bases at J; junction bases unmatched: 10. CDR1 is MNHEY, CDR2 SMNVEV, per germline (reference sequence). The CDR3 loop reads CASRSQGAQGQPQHF. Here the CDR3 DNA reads TGTGCCAGCAGGAGCCAGGGGGCGCAAGGTCAGCCCCAGCATTTT.

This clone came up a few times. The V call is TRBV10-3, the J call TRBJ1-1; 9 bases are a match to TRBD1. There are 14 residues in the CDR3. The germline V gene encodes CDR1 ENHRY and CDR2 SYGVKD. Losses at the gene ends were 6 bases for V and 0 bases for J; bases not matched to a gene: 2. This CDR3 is CAIRDRGLNTEAFF. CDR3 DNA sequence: TGTGCCATCAGGGACAGGGGACTGAACACTGAAGCTTTCTTT.

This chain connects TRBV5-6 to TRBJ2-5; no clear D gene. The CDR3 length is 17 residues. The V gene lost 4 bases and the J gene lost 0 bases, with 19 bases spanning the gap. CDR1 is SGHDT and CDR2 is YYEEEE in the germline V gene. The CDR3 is CASSPPVHRRYQETQYF. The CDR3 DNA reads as TGTGCCAGCAGCCCCCCCGTGCACCGGCGGTACCAAGAGACCCAGTACTTC.

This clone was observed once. CDR3 sequence: CASSYFRDTGELFF. The CDR3 region has the DNA TGTGCCAGCAGTTATTTCCGGGACACCGGGGAGCTGTTTTTT. The chain combines TRBV6-2 or TRBV6-3 with TRBJ2-2; D gene uncertain. The CDR3 is made up of 14 amino acids. V lost 3 bases to trimming and J lost 3 bases, with 8 bases between them. From germline, CDR1 is MNHEY and CDR2 SVGEGT.

The CDR3 region has the DNA TGTGCTAGTGGTTTGTGGCTAGCGGGGGGAACAGATACGCAGTATTTT. Encoded protein: CASGLWLAGGTDTQYF. V is TRBV12-5 and J is TRBJ2-3, with 11 bases that match TRBD2. CDR1 LGHNT and CDR2 FRNRAP come from the germline V gene. The ends lost 2 bases at V and 3 bases at J; junction bases unmatched: 4. The CDR3 loop spans 16 amino acids.

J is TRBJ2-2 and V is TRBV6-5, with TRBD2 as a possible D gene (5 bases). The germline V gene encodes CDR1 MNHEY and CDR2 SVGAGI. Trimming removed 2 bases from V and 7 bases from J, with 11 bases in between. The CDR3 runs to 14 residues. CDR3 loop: CASSYARGVGELFF. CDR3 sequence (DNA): TGTGCCAGCAGTTACGCCCGGGGTGTCGGGGAGCTGTTTTTT.

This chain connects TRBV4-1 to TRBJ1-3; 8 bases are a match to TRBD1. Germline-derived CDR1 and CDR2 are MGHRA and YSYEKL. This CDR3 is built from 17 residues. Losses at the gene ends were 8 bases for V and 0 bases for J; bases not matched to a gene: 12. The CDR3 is CASSRQGLILSGNTIYF. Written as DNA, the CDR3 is TGCGCCAGCTCCCGACAGGGGCTCATTCTCTCTGGAAACACCATATATTTT.

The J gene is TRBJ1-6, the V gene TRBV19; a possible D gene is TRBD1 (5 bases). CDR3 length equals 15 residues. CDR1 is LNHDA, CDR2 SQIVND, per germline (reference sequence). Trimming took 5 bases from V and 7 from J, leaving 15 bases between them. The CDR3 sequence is CASSPWGLVNSPLHF. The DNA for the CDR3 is TGTGCCAGTAGTCCTTGGGGCCTAGTAAATTCACCCCTCCACTTT.

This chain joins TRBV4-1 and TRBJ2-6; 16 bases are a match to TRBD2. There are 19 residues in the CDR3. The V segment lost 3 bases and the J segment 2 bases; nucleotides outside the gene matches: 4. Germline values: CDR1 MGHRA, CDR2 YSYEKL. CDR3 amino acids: CASSHPGLAGGPGANVLTF. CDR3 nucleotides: TGCGCCAGCAGCCACCCGGGACTAGCGGGGGGGCCTGGGGCCAACGTCCTGACTTTC.

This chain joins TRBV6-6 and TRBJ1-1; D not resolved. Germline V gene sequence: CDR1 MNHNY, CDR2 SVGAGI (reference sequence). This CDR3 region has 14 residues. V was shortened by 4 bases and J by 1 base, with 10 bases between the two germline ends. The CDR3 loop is CASSWSERNTEAFF. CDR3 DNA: TGTGCCAGCAGTTGGTCAGAAAGGAACACTGAAGCTTTCTTT.

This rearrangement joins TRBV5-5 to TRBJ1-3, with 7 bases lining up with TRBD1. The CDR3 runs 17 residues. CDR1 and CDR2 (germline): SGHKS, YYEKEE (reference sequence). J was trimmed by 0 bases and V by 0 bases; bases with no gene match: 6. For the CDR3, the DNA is TGTGCCAGCAGCTTGGGGACAGGCCCCAACTCTGGAAACACCATATATTTT. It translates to CASSLGTGPNSGNTIYF.

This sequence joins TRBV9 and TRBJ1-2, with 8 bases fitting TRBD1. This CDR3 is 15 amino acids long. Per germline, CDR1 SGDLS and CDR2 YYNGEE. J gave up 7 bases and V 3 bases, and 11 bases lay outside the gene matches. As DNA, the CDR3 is TGTGCCAGCAGCGCCCGGACAGGGCAGGGGGGTGGCTACACCTTC. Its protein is CASSARTGQGGGYTF.